This TCR beta chain originates from a study of T cell repertoires in cytomegalovirus infection. V was pared by 7 bases and J by 10 bases, with 16 bases between. Germline V lookup: CDR1 MDHEN, CDR2 SYDVKM. This CDR3 has 13 amino acids. As concerns this clonotype: Its antigen is not known.

Each CDR3 protein is one row after TCRdb ran MiXCR on the reads. The data contain under 200,000 distinct CDR3 sequences, about 20% of them seen just once; the ten biggest clones take up roughly 25%. This clonotype was sampled from a human donor in good health (CMV status not recorded). Some clones in this sample may be carry-over from other donors' samples. The rearrangement uses TRBV28 and TRBJ1-4; D might be TRBD1 (5 bases). Sequences were derived from CD8+ T cells from cultured PBMCs, sampled from culture after CMV antigen stimulation. DNA of the CDR3: TGTGCCAGCAAGTTTCCGTCGCAGGGAAAACTGTTTTTT. Its translation: CASKFPSQGKLFF.